One and the same sample provided the 12 T cell receptor beta chains below, sequenced in a study of cytomegalovirus exposure and HLA in healthy donors. This PCR relied on a set of 60 Vbeta primers and 13 Jbeta primers. Here immunoSEQ multiplex PCR was the method, and the copy in TCRdb shows in-frame clones only, minus some. The data contain fewer than 200,000 clones, around 68% of them singletons. The sequencing input was PBMCs. The receptor source for this set is a girl between 10 and 17 years old in good health and CMV-seronegative.

The chain combines TRBV2 with TRBJ2-5; 7 nucleotides line up with TRBD2. V lost 4 bases, J lost 7 bases, and 12 bases stayed unmatched. From germline, CDR1 is SNHLY and CDR2 FYNNEI. This CDR3 is built from 15 residues. The CDR3 DNA reads as TGTGCCAGCAGTGGCCCTCGGGCGGGGGATACGACCCAGTACTTC. Translation: CASSGPRAGDTTQYF. Looking up the rest from reference TRBV2 and TRBJ2-5 gives the full variable domain: EPEVTQTPSHQVTQMGQEVILRCVPISNHLYFYWYRQILGQKVEFLVSFYNNEISEKSEIFDDQFSVERPDGSNFTLKIRSTKLEDSAMYFCASSGPRAGDTTQYFGPGTRLLVL.

The chain has TRBV10-3 and TRBJ2-5; 7 nucleotides align to TRBD1. CDR3 length: 16 residues. Losses at the gene ends were 3 bases for V and 1 base for J; bases not matched to a gene: 8. In germline, CDR1 is ENHRY, CDR2 SYGVKD. As DNA, the CDR3 is TGTGCCATCAGTGACCGTGACAGGGTGACCCAAGAGACCCAGTACTTC. This translates into CAISDRDRVTQETQYF.

V and J are TRBV10-2 and TRBJ2-7; 9 positions match TRBD1. In germline, CDR1 is WSHSY, CDR2 SAAADI. The CDR3 runs to 18 residues. The trim removed 2 bases at V and 5 bases at J, leaving 16 bases unmatched. CDR3 loop: CASSEDQFGGTGFHEQYF. The CDR3 DNA follows: TGCGCCAGCAGTGAGGATCAATTCGGTGGGACAGGGTTCCACGAGCAGTACTTC.

The chain carries TRBV6-1 and TRBJ2-2, with a weak D call TRBD1 (5 bases). Deletions cut 5 bases from V and 6 bases from J, with 13 bases between. The V gene's germline CDR1 is MNHNS and CDR2 SASEGT. The CDR3 runs 14 residues. CDR3 coding DNA: TGTGCCAGCAGTCAGGGAAGGTTCTCCGGGGAGCTGTTTTTT. Amino acid sequence: CASSQGRFSGELFF.

The V and J genes are TRBV30 and TRBJ2-1, with a possible D match to TRBD2 (6 bases). This CDR3 has 13 residues. Trimming took off 0 bases at V and 5 bases at J, with 8 bases between the two ends. Per germline, CDR1 GTSNPN and CDR2 SVGIG (reference sequence). The CDR3 DNA sequence: TGTGCCTGGAGTGTAGGAGGGAACAATGAGCAGTTCTTC. Translated: CAWSVGGNNEQFF.

This clone was picked up a small number of times. The chain joins TRBV10-2 to TRBJ2-5; TRBD2 aligns across 8 bases. CDR1 is WSHSY and CDR2 is SAAADI in the germline V gene. The CDR3 totals 13 residues. J gave up 5 bases and V 4 bases, and 3 bases lay outside the gene matches. The CDR3 DNA reads as TGCGCCAGCAGTGTTCCGGGGGGGGAGACCCAGTACTTC. It specifies CASSVPGGETQYF.

The V gene is TRBV6-1, the J gene TRBJ2-3; TRBD2 agrees at 7 bases. The CDR3 has 16 amino acids. CDR1 MNHNS and CDR2 SASEGT come from the germline V gene. The ends lost 4 bases at V and 0 bases at J; junction bases unmatched: 7. The CDR3 DNA reads TGTGCCAGCAGTGGGGGGAGGGCAGGGAGCACAGATACGCAGTATTTT. Its translation is CASSGGRAGSTDTQYF.

This chain uses TRBV6-5 with TRBJ2-5; 12 positions match TRBD2. With V trimmed by 10 bases and J by 6 bases, 9 bases remained unmatched. There are 14 residues in the CDR3. The germline CDR1 and CDR2 sequences are MNHEY and SVGAGI. The CDR3 reads CATALAGGLKTQYF. The CDR3 DNA follows: TGTGCCACCGCGCTAGCGGGGGGGCTCAAGACCCAGTACTTC.

V and J are TRBV6-6 and TRBJ1-5; no firm D call. V lost 5 bases and J lost 2, with 13 bases in between. The length of the CDR3 is 15 residues. CDR1 and CDR2 (germline): MNHNY, SVGAGI (reference sequence). This CDR3 reads CASSLALAGNQPQHF. DNA of the CDR3: TGTGCCAGCAGTCTTGCCCTGGCTGGCAATCAGCCCCAGCATTTT.

This clone came up once. This rearrangement joins TRBV19 to TRBJ2-1, with D possibly being TRBD2 (6 bases). Germline V CDR1 and CDR2: LNHDA, SQIVND (reference sequence). Trimming removed 3 bases at V and 0 bases at J, with 12 bases between. The CDR3 covers 16 residues. CDR3 protein: CASSMAGQSSYNEQFF. The CDR3 nucleotides read TGTGCCAGTAGTATGGCGGGGCAGAGCTCCTACAATGAGCAGTTCTTC.

This clone appeared a few times. The chain combines TRBV29-1 with TRBJ1-2; a weak D match, TRBD1 (6 bases). Germline assignment: CDR1 SQVTM and CDR2 ANQGSEA. CDR3 length: 13 residues. The V end was cut by 3 bases, the J end by 6 bases, with 14 bases between. The CDR3 DNA sequence: TGCAGCGTTGAGGAACAGGGTATCGATGGCTACACCTTC. Translating it yields CSVEEQGIDGYTF.

Only a few counts were recorded for this clone. V usage is TRBV4-2 and J usage is TRBJ2-7, with 8 nucleotides matching TRBD2. Per germline, CDR1 LGHNA and CDR2 YNFKEQ. J gave up 5 bases and V 4 bases, and 10 bases lay outside the gene matches. This CDR3 has 15 residues. The chain's CDR3 is CASSLLRAGDNEQYF. The DNA of the CDR3 is TGTGCCAGCAGCCTTCTGAGAGCGGGGGACAACGAGCAGTACTTC.